This entry lists 27 T cell receptor beta chains sequenced from one sample in a study of T cell responses to AZD1222 COVID-19 vaccine. Method: immunoSEQ multiplex PCR; TCRdb's copy keeps in-frame clones and lacks some. The table includes some 150,000 clones, more than 85% detected once. Source: peripheral blood, taken 28 days after the second AZD1222 dose. The receptors derive from an adult who received the AZD1222 COVID-19 vaccine.

V and J are TRBV18 and TRBJ2-7, with TRBD2 matching over 13 bases. Germline assignment: CDR1 KGHSH and CDR2 LQKENI. The CDR3 loop spans 17 amino acids. V lost 3 bases, J lost 2 bases, and 7 bases stayed unmatched. The CDR3 sequence is CASSPGLAGAGPYEQYF. In nucleotides, the CDR3 is TGTGCCAGCTCACCCGGACTAGCGGGAGCTGGGCCCTACGAGCAGTACTTC.

V is TRBV15 and J is TRBJ2-3; 10 bases agree with TRBD2. Germline CDR1 and CDR2: LNHNV and YYDKDF (reference sequence). The CDR3 is 16 residues long. V lost 4 bases and J lost 7; bases outside the gene matches: 11. CDR3 in DNA: TGTGCCACCAGCAAGAGCCGGACTAGCGGATGGAATACGCAGTATTTT. Its protein product is CATSKSRTSGWNTQYF.

CDR3 protein: CASSFAGGNSPLHF. For the CDR3, the DNA is TGTGCCAGCAGCTTTGCAGGGGGAAATTCACCCCTCCACTTT. The rearrangement uses TRBV7-9 and TRBJ1-6; 7 bases match TRBD1. Losses at the gene ends were 3 bases for V and 7 bases for J; bases not matched to a gene: 3. Germline CDR1 reads SEHNR; CDR2 reads FQNEAQ (reference sequence). This CDR3 contains 14 residues.

The genes are TRBV24-1 and TRBJ2-2; D remains unclear. This CDR3 has 13 amino acids. CDR1 is KGHDR and CDR2 is SFDVKD in the germline V gene. V was shortened by 2 bases and J by 1 base, with 1 base between the two germline ends. CDR3 DNA: TGTGCCACCAGTGATTGGAACACCGGGGAGCTGTTTTTT. Amino acids: CATSDWNTGELFF.

The chain joins TRBV11-2 to TRBJ2-2; D is ambiguous. CDR3 length equals 16 residues. The germline gives CDR1 SGHAT, CDR2 FQNNGV. Trimming took off 6 bases at V and 4 bases at J, with 18 bases between the two ends. CDR3 bases: TGTGCCAGCAGAAGCCCCCGGACCATAGGCACCGGGGAGCTGTTTTTT. It specifies CASRSPRTIGTGELFF.

This clone appeared a few times. The chain links TRBV6-1 to TRBJ1-2; no clear D gene. The CDR3 is 13 amino acids. Per germline, CDR1 MNHNS and CDR2 SASEGT. Trimming stripped 0 bases from V and 6 bases from J, with 8 bases between. For the CDR3, the DNA is TGTGCCAGCAGTGAAGCAATACGCCATGGCTACACCTTC. The encoded protein is CASSEAIRHGYTF.

This clone came up a few times. This chain connects TRBV5-4 to TRBJ2-2, with unresolved D. Germline assignment: CDR1 SGHNT and CDR2 YYREEE (reference sequence). The CDR3 extends over 17 amino acids. The germline V and J ends were trimmed by 1 base and 4 bases, with 17 bases remaining between them. The CDR3 coding sequence is TGTGCCAGCAGCTTGCTTTTCGGCGGTTGGGGCACCGGGGAGCTGTTTTTT. It codes for CASSLLFGGWGTGELFF.

The V and J genes are TRBV24-1 and TRBJ1-1; no reliable D call. With 1 base removed from V and 7 bases from J, the gap between germline ends came to 9 bases. This CDR3 comprises 13 residues. Germline CDR1 is KGHDR and CDR2 is SFDVKD. The CDR3 here is CATSDFSRREAFF. For the CDR3, the DNA is TGTGCCACCAGTGATTTTTCCAGGCGTGAAGCTTTCTTT.

The V and J genes are TRBV5-6 and TRBJ2-7; TRBD2 is a possible D gene (5 bases). The CDR3 has 13 amino acids. The germline V gene has CDR1 SGHDT and CDR2 YYEEEE. The germline V and J ends were trimmed by 3 bases and 10 bases, with 17 bases remaining between them. The chain's CDR3 is CASSSTWTGGQYF. CDR3 DNA sequence: TGTGCCAGCAGCTCGACGTGGACTGGAGGTCAGTACTTC.

The chain employs TRBV7-9 and TRBJ2-7; D tentatively reads TRBD1 or TRBD2 (6 bases each). V lost 4 bases and J 6 bases, leaving 16 bases between the germline ends. Germline lookup yields CDR1 SEHNR and CDR2 FQNEAQ (reference sequence). CDR3 length equals 14 residues. The CDR3 DNA is TGTGCCAGCAGCTGGGGGGACATTGTTGGCGAGCAGTACTTC. Its protein is CASSWGDIVGEQYF.

The rearrangement links TRBV2 to TRBJ2-6, with D unclear. V dropped 3 bases and J dropped 0 bases, with 3 bases sitting between them. Germline CDR1 and CDR2: SNHLY and FYNNEI. This CDR3 is built from 14 residues. The CDR3 coding sequence is TGTGCCAGCAGTGACGACTCTGGGGCCAACGTCCTGACTTTC. Translating it yields CASSDDSGANVLTF.

The chain joins TRBV2 to TRBJ2-3; 8 nucleotides match TRBD2. CDR3 size: 13 residues. The germline gives CDR1 SNHLY, CDR2 FYNNEI. V was pared by 6 bases and J by 6 bases, with 5 bases of the junction left unmatched. CDR3 DNA: TGTGCCAGCAGGGGACTAGACGGGGATACGCAGTATTTT. This encodes CASRGLDGDTQYF. Combining the CDR3 with reference TRBV2 and TRBJ2-3 gives the whole variable domain EPEVTQTPSHQVTQMGQEVILRCVPISNHLYFYWYRQILGQKVEFLVSFYNNEISEKSEIFDDQFSVERPDGSNFTLKIRSTKLEDSAMYFCASRGLDGDTQYFGPGTRLTVL.

The chain uses TRBV10-3 and TRBJ2-7; 7 nucleotides align to TRBD1. This CDR3 spans 15 amino acids. CDR1 is ENHRY and CDR2 is SYGVKD in the germline V gene. V dropped 5 bases and J dropped 0; count of bases not matched to a gene: 7. CDR3 loop: CAISNRDRTSYEQYF. In DNA form, the CDR3 reads TGTGCCATCAGTAACCGGGACAGAACCTCCTACGAGCAGTACTTC.

V and J are TRBV4-1 and TRBJ1-1; 8 bases map to TRBD1. CDR3 length equals 18 residues. Germline CDR1 reads MGHRA; CDR2 reads YSYEKL. The V segment lost 0 bases and the J segment 1 base; nucleotides outside the gene matches: 10. The CDR3 protein is CASSQDNQGAPPNTEAFF. In DNA, the CDR3 is TGCGCCAGCAGCCAAGATAATCAGGGGGCCCCCCCGAACACTGAAGCTTTCTTT.

The chain combines TRBV7-2 with TRBJ2-1, with TRBD2 matching over 14 bases. The CDR3 has 17 amino acids. Trimming removed 6 bases from V and 7 bases from J; junction bases left unmatched: 11. CDR1 SGHTA and CDR2 FQGNSA come from the germline V gene. The CDR3 spells CASRATFGTSGSNEQFF. The CDR3 nucleotides are TGTGCCAGCAGAGCGACCTTCGGGACTAGCGGGAGTAATGAGCAGTTCTTC.

The genes are TRBV7-2 and TRBJ2-7; TRBD2 might be the D (5 bases). The CDR3 sequence is 14 residues long. V gave up 0 bases and J gave up 0 bases, with 6 bases separating them. CDR1 is SGHTA, CDR2 FQGNSA, per germline. The CDR3 coding sequence is TGTGCCAGCAGCTTAGCCAGCGGCTCCTACGAGCAGTACTTC. This gives the protein CASSLASGSYEQYF.

V gene TRBV6-2 or TRBV6-3 combines with J gene TRBJ2-3; D gene ambiguous. V lost 0 bases and J 3 bases, leaving 7 bases between the germline ends. CDR1 is MNHEY, CDR2 SVGEGT, per germline. The CDR3 consists of 14 residues. The CDR3 loop is CASSYSVETDTQYF. The CDR3 DNA is TGTGCCAGCAGTTACTCGGTGGAAACAGATACGCAGTATTTT.

V gene TRBV5-1 combines with J gene TRBJ2-7; weak D call: TRBD2 (5 bases). Germline-derived CDR1 and CDR2 are SGHRS and YFSETQ. CDR3 length: 15 amino acids. V lost 0 bases to trimming and J lost 7 bases, with 17 bases between them. The CDR3 loop reads CASSLDRLGSGEQYF. The CDR3 nucleotides read TGCGCCAGCAGCTTGGACCGGCTAGGGAGTGGGGAGCAGTACTTC.

V usage is TRBV7-8 and J usage is TRBJ1-2, with 11 positions matching TRBD1. The germline V gene encodes CDR1 SGHVS and CDR2 FQNEAQ. Trimming cost V 3 bases and J 3 bases; bases outside gene matches: 3. The CDR3 extends over 15 amino acids. Here the CDR3 DNA reads TGTGCCAGCAGCTTCCGGGACAGGGGGGACTATGGCTACACCTTC. As protein: CASSFRDRGDYGYTF.

The rearrangement joins TRBV24-1 to TRBJ2-1; 11 nucleotides line up with TRBD1. Germline values: CDR1 KGHDR, CDR2 SFDVKD. The CDR3 sequence is 15 residues long. V shed 3 bases and J 8 bases; nucleotides not matched to a gene: 5. The CDR3 DNA sequence: TGTGCCACCAGTGATCCGCGGACAGGGGGCGATGAGCAGTTCTTC. It is translated as CATSDPRTGGDEQFF.

This chain joins TRBV10-1 and TRBJ2-3; 12 bases are a match to TRBD2. Germline-derived CDR1 and CDR2 are WNHNN and SYGVQD (reference sequence). The junction had 3 bases not matched to a gene; V was cut back by 2 bases and J by 9 bases. The CDR3 extends over 14 amino acids. Here the CDR3 DNA reads TGCGCCAGCAGTGAGGTCCTAGCGGGAGGGACGCAGTATTTT. Translating it yields CASSEVLAGGTQYF.

The chain is built from TRBV5-1 and TRBJ2-7; TRBD2 matches at 7 bases. Trimming at V came to 0 bases and at J to 1 base, leaving 4 bases not matched to a gene. This CDR3 spans 15 amino acids. In germline, CDR1 is SGHRS, CDR2 YFSETQ. Here the CDR3 reads CASSLDASGSYEQYF. The CDR3 bases are TGCGCCAGCAGCTTGGATGCTAGCGGATCCTACGAGCAGTACTTC.

The chain links TRBV27 to TRBJ1-3; D is possibly TRBD1 (6 bases). V was pared by 5 bases and J by 0 bases, with 17 bases between. Germline V gives CDR1 MNHEY, CDR2 SMNVEV (reference sequence). The CDR3 loop spans 17 amino acids. The CDR3 DNA follows: TGTGCCAGCAGTACACTCCCCCTCAGGGGCTCTGGAAACACCATATATTTT. Protein: CASSTLPLRGSGNTIYF.

The J gene is TRBJ1-2, the V gene TRBV5-1; 8 nucleotides agree with TRBD1. Germline V lookup: CDR1 SGHRS, CDR2 YFSETQ. This CDR3 is 13 amino acids long. The J segment lost 8 bases and the V segment lost 4 bases, leaving 7 bases of the junction unmatched. The CDR3, as DNA: TGCGCCAGCAGCGAAACAGGGGGTCGGGGCTACACCTTC. Protein product: CASSETGGRGYTF.

The CDR3 DNA sequence: TGTGCCAGCTCACCTGGACAGGGATGGGATACGCAGTATTTT. Residues: CASSPGQGWDTQYF. The chain has TRBV18 and TRBJ2-3; TRBD1 aligns across 8 bases. This CDR3 has 14 residues. V shed 3 bases and J 6 bases; nucleotides not matched to a gene: 5. Germline CDR1 KGHSH, CDR2 LQKENI.

The chain links TRBV9 to TRBJ2-1, with 14 bases aligning to TRBD2. Trimming at V came to 3 bases and at J to 4 bases, leaving 9 bases not matched to a gene. The germline V gene encodes CDR1 SGDLS and CDR2 YYNGEE. The CDR3 covers 18 residues. The CDR3 sequence is CASSAGGTSGRAYNEQFF. The CDR3 nucleotides read TGTGCCAGCAGCGCGGGGGGGACTAGCGGGAGAGCGTACAATGAGCAGTTCTTC.

The chain employs TRBV28 and TRBJ1-6; D remains unclear. The V and J ends lost 8 bases and 0 bases respectively, with 11 bases between them. Germline CDR1 and CDR2: MDHEN and SYDVKM. The length of the CDR3 is 15 residues. The CDR3 here is CASLDSSSYNSPLHF. CDR3 bases: TGTGCCAGCCTTGACTCGAGCTCCTATAATTCACCCCTCCACTTT.